The clone carrying this T cell receptor beta chain has a handful of counts. This record comes from a study of blood T cell repertoires in COVID-19. As for the study in general: The United States, Italy and Spain provided the acute and convalescent COVID-19 samples. Sample material is recorded as cDNA or gDNA derived from T cells, B-cell-depleted T cells, or PBMCs.

There are 16 residues in the CDR3. Between the trimmed V and J ends, which lost 8 bases and 0 bases, there was a span of 16 bases. Germline CDR1 is LNHDA and CDR2 is SQIVND (reference sequence). Methods used by the authors: Nucleated cell counts were estimated from reference gene primer amplification. Libraries were prepared by immunoSEQ multiplex PCR; TCRdb keeps only in-frame clonotypes and omits some of them. That table furnishes V, J and clone size, whereas the DNA furnished D and trimming. The sample consists of approximately 140,000 clones, approximately 87% of them appearing once. This sequence joins TRBV19 and TRBJ1-4; no clear D. The sequence was obtained from a woman between 40 and 50 years old with acute or convalescent COVID-19. Source material: peripheral blood. The CDR3 protein is CASRGLGVATNEKLFF. DNA for the CDR3: TGTGCCAGTCGTGGCCTCGGGGTTGCAACTAATGAAAAACTGTTTTTT. Based on the CDR3 plus reference TRBV19 and TRBJ1-4, the full variable domain is DGGITQSPKYLFRKEGQNVTLSCEQNLNHDAMYWYRQDPGQGLRLIYYSQIVNDFQKGDIAEGYSVSREKKESFPLTVTSAQKNPTAFYLCASRGLGVATNEKLFFGSGTQLSVL.